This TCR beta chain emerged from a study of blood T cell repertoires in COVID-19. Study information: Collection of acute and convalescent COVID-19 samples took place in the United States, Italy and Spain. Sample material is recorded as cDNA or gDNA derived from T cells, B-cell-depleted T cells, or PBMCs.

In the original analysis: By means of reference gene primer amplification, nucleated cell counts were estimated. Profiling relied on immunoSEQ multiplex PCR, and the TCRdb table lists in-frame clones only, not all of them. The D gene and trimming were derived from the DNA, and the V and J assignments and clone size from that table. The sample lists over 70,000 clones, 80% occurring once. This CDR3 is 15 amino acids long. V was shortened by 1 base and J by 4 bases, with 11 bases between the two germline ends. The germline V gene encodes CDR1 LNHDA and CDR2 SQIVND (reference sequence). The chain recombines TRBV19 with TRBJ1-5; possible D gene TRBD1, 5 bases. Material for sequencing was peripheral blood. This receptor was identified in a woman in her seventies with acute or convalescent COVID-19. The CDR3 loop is CASSIVSGSNQPQHF. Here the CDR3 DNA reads TGTGCCAGTAGTATAGTCTCAGGGTCAAATCAGCCCCAGCATTTT.